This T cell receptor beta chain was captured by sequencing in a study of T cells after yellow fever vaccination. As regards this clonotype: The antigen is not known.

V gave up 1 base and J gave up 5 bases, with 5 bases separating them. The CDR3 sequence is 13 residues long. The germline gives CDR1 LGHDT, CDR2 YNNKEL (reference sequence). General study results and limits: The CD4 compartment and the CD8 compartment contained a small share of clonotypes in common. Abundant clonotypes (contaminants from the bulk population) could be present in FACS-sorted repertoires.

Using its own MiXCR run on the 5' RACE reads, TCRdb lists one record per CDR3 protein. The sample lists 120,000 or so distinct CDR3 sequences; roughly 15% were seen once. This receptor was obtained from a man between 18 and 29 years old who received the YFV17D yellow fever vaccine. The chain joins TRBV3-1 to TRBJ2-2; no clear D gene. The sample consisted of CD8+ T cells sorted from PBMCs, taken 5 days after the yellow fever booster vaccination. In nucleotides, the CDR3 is TGTGCCAGCAGCCAAGGGCAAACCGGGGAGCTGTTTTTT. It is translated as CASSQGQTGELFF.